These T cell receptor beta chains were read from a single sample in a study of T cell responses to AZD1222 COVID-19 vaccine. Produced via immunoSEQ multiplex PCR; TCRdb's table is partial and in-frame only. This sample has about 66,000 clones, with over 75% found just once. Sequenced here: peripheral blood, sampled on day 0 of AZD1222 vaccination. These TCRs come from an adult in good health. The CDR3 runs from the conserved cysteine through the conserved F or W. The order of the fields is J gene, V gene, D gene, clone size, CDR3 protein, CDR3 DNA. D genes are given only for firm matches. Size values are once, few and many counts, or a class for expanded clones, and some rows have none.

j_gene: TRBJ1-2
v_gene: TRBV4-3
d_gene: NA
abundance: NA
CDR3aa: CASSQDAGAYGYTF
CDR3nt: TGCGCCAGCAGCCAAGATGCAGGAGCGTATGGCTACACCTTC

j_gene: TRBJ2-7
v_gene: TRBV29-1
d_gene: TRBD2
abundance: NA
CDR3aa: CSVEDQGSSGAYEQYF
CDR3nt: TGCAGCGTTGAAGATCAAGGATCTAGCGGGGCCTACGAGCAGTACTTC

j_gene: TRBJ2-6
v_gene: TRBV2
d_gene: NA
abundance: NA
CDR3aa: CASSGGTGRSGANVLTF
CDR3nt: TGTGCCAGCAGTGGAGGAACGGGGCGCTCTGGGGCCAACGTCCTGACTTTC

j_gene: TRBJ1-6
v_gene: TRBV6-4
d_gene: NA
abundance: once
CDR3aa: CASSDGRENSPLHF
CDR3nt: TGTGCCAGCAGTGACGGAAGGGAAAATTCACCCCTCCACTTT

j_gene: TRBJ1-1
v_gene: TRBV29-1
d_gene: TRBD1
abundance: NA
CDR3aa: CSVEVWTGSTEAFF
CDR3nt: TGCAGCGTTGAAGTGTGGACAGGGAGCACTGAAGCTTTCTTT

j_gene: TRBJ1-2
v_gene: TRBV2
d_gene: NA
abundance: once
CDR3aa: CASSETSDPYGYTF
CDR3nt: TGTGCCAGCAGTGAGACCAGTGACCCCTATGGCTACACCTTC

j_gene: TRBJ2-1
v_gene: TRBV27
d_gene: NA
abundance: NA
CDR3aa: CASSRTGIKVLEQFF
CDR3nt: TGTGCCAGCAGCCGAACAGGGATTAAGGTCCTTGAGCAGTTCTTC

j_gene: TRBJ2-7
v_gene: TRBV7-2
d_gene: NA
abundance: NA
CDR3aa: CASNQGGGPYEQYF
CDR3nt: TGTGCCAGCAATCAAGGAGGGGGGCCTTACGAGCAGTACTTC

j_gene: TRBJ1-2
v_gene: TRBV5-1
d_gene: NA
abundance: NA
CDR3aa: CASSPSGEQGYGYTF
CDR3nt: TGCGCCAGCAGCCCCTCCGGCGAACAGGGCTATGGCTACACCTTC

j_gene: TRBJ2-5
v_gene: TRBV6-1
d_gene: NA
abundance: NA
CDR3aa: CASSEARGSETQYF
CDR3nt: TGTGCCAGCAGTGAAGCGCGAGGTTCGGAGACCCAGTACTTC